This TCR beta chain was retrieved from a study of radiation and T cells in renal cell carcinoma. Time point specified: blood 4 weeks post-SBRT, at nephrectomy. Treatment in this sample: 15 Gy SBRT to primary tumor, nephrectomy 4 weeks later. TCRdb's copy holds only in-frame clones and misses some; the assay was immunoSEQ multiplex PCR. This repertoire shows roughly 45,000 clones, 70% to 85% found once; its top ten account for around a quarter. Looked up from germline, CDR1 is ENHRY and CDR2 is SYGVKD. Trimming took 5 bases from V and 0 from J; bases not matched to a gene: 5. The CDR3 loop spans 15 amino acids.

This TCR came from a woman aged 70-85 years with renal cell carcinoma. The chain is built from TRBV10-3 and TRBJ2-3; TRBD2 matches at 7 bases. This specimen was blood, taken from a patient whose treatment included radiotherapy and nephrectomy. The CDR3 DNA reads TGTGCCATCAGTAAGGGACTATCTAGCACAGATACGCAGTATTTT. Residues: CAISKGLSSTDTQYF.